This T cell receptor beta chain was identified in a study of beta chain features in type 1 diabetes. The study, taken as a whole, reports: There was a moderate but significant shortening of TCRB CDR3s in all four CD4+ subsets of Type 1 diabetes patients. Relative to healthy donors, patients appeared to have naive, central memory and Treg TCRB repertoires that were more similar.

The authors reverse transcribed all of the isolated RNA, so sequencing captured expressed TCRB transcripts. On average, stem cell-like memory T cell samples had about a million reads. Some clones are missing from TCRdb's copy, which holds only in-frame ones; the method was immunoSEQ multiplex PCR. In the table there are 110,000 or so clones, 30% to 40% of which are singletons. There are 16 residues in the CDR3. Looked up from germline, CDR1 is LNHDA and CDR2 is SQIVND (reference sequence). V was trimmed by 6 bases and J by 1 base, leaving 16 bases between them. Turning to this clone: The antigen is undetermined.

Via the markers CD45RO/CCR7/CD25/CD127/CD95/CD27, stem cell-like memory, regulatory, central memory and naive CD4+ cells were sorted. The sequenced sample was stem cell memory CD4+ T cells from blood. This clonotype originated in a woman younger than 35 in good health. The chain carries TRBV19 and TRBJ1-5; D gene unclear. The CDR3 bases are TGTGCCAGTAGACGAACTATAGAGACCAGCAATCAGCCCCAGCATTTT. It yields the protein CASRRTIETSNQPQHF. The whole variable domain, filled in from reference TRBV19 and TRBJ1-5, reads DGGITQSPKYLFRKEGQNVTLSCEQNLNHDAMYWYRQDPGQGLRLIYYSQIVNDFQKGDIAEGYSVSREKKESFPLTVTSAQKNPTAFYLCASRRTIETSNQPQHFGDGTRLSIL.